A single sample is the source of the 28 T cell receptor beta chains below, sequenced in a study of monozygotic twins with inflammatory bowel disease. TCRdb reanalyzed the 5' RACE reads and collapses them to one entry per CDR3 protein, without DNA. In all, the sample yields 200,000 to 250,000 distinct CDR3 sequences. Sequences were obtained from blood. These receptors came from a human donor with ulcerative colitis or Crohn's disease, or a healthy co-twin of an affected twin (not recorded which).

The chain has TRBV2 and TRBJ2-7; the D call from TCRdb, TRBD2, cannot be confirmed without DNA. The germline V gene encodes CDR1 SNHLY and CDR2 FYNNEI. There are 15 residues in the CDR3. CDR3 region: CASKRGSGGDHEQYF.

The V gene is TRBV7-9, the J gene TRBJ2-7. The germline gives CDR1 SEHNR, CDR2 FQNEAQ (reference sequence). CDR3 length: 12 amino acids. The CDR3 sequence: CASSSNMNEQYF. Complete variable domain (other parts from reference TRBV7-9 and TRBJ2-7): DTGVSQNPRHKITKRGQNVTFRCDPISEHNRLYWYRQTLGQGPEFLTYFQNEAQLEKSRLLSDRFSAERPKGSFSTLEIQRTEQGDSAMYLCASSSNMNEQYFGPGTRLTVT.

J is TRBJ1-1 and V is TRBV5-5; TCRdb outputs TRBD1, but without DNA this stays unchecked. Germline loops: CDR1 SGHKS, CDR2 YYEKEE (reference sequence). CDR3 size: 15 residues. CDR3 amino acids: CASSFSRGIGTEAFF. Complete variable domain (other parts from reference TRBV5-5 and TRBJ1-1): DAGVTQSPTHLIKTRGQQVTLRCSPISGHKSVSWYQQVLGQGPQFIFQYYEKEERGRGNFPDRFSARQFPNYSSELNVNALLLGDSALYLCASSFSRGIGTEAFFGQGTRLTVV.

The genes are TRBV6-5 and TRBJ2-1. Germline V gene sequence: CDR1 MNHEY, CDR2 SVGAGI. This CDR3 is 11 amino acids long. This chain's CDR3 is CASSYGNEQFF.

The chain has TRBV6-1 and TRBJ1-1. This CDR3 region has 13 residues. Germline loops: CDR1 MNHNS, CDR2 SASEGT. The CDR3 loop is CASSTLRNTEAFF.

V and J are TRBV5-5 and TRBJ2-7; absent DNA, TCRdb's TRBD2 call cannot be checked. This CDR3 region has 11 residues. In germline, CDR1 is SGHKS, CDR2 YYEKEE (reference sequence). The chain's CDR3 is CASSLSGSRYF.

The chain has TRBV5-4 and TRBJ2-7; with no DNA, the TCRdb D assignment of TRBD2 cannot be verified. CDR1 and CDR2 from the germline V gene are SGHNT and YYREEE (reference sequence). CDR3 size: 17 residues. CDR3 in amino acids: CACASGTSGMLAYEQYF.

The chain links TRBV7-2 to TRBJ1-1. CDR3 size: 13 residues. Germline V gene data show CDR1 as SGHTA and CDR2 as FQGNSA. This CDR3 is CASSFNGNTEAFF.

The chain couples TRBV15 to TRBJ1-4; the D call of TRBD1 rests on TCRdb alone, since no DNA is present to check it. This CDR3 has 15 residues. Germline CDR1 reads LNHNV; CDR2 reads YYDKDF (reference sequence). The CDR3 sequence is CATSSRDGGNEKLFF.

CDR3 residues: CSARDSSRDRGLSNQPQHF. This chain uses TRBV20-1 with TRBJ1-5; TCRdb selects TRBD1, and the lack of DNA leaves this call unchecked. Germline loops: CDR1 DFQATT, CDR2 SNEGSKA (reference sequence). The CDR3 sequence is 19 residues long.

The chain is built from TRBV6-5 and TRBJ2-1. The CDR3 is made up of 13 amino acids. Germline assignment: CDR1 MNHEY and CDR2 SVGAGI. CDR3 residues: CASSYSGQNEQFF.

The chain uses TRBV18 and TRBJ1-1; with no DNA, the TCRdb D assignment of TRBD1 cannot be verified. Germline lookup yields CDR1 KGHSH and CDR2 LQKENI. The CDR3 runs 15 residues. The CDR3 loop reads CASSPPRGMNTEAFF.

The CDR3 sequence: CASREAIRETQYF. V usage is TRBV2 and J usage is TRBJ2-5. The CDR3 runs to 13 residues. Germline V lookup: CDR1 SNHLY, CDR2 FYNNEI.

The V call is TRBV4-1, the J call TRBJ2-4; no DNA is available, so the TRBD1 call from TCRdb remains unchecked. CDR1 MGHRA and CDR2 YSYEKL come from the germline V gene. The CDR3 covers 16 residues. CDR3 region: CASSPVRADGGDIQYF.

This chain links TRBV7-9 with TRBJ1-1; absent DNA, TCRdb's TRBD1 call cannot be checked. Germline V gives CDR1 SEHNR, CDR2 FQNEAQ (reference sequence). The CDR3 is 17 residues long. CDR3 protein: CASSLRPGGDVNTEAFF.

This chain joins TRBV5-1 and TRBJ1-6; TCRdb outputs TRBD1, but without DNA this stays unchecked. The CDR3 covers 15 residues. The germline V gene encodes CDR1 SGHRS and CDR2 YFSETQ. CDR3 sequence reads: CASSLATGESSPLHF.

The chain carries TRBV4-1 and TRBJ1-3; TCRdb outputs TRBD1, but without DNA this stays unchecked. The germline gives CDR1 MGHRA, CDR2 YSYEKL. The CDR3 has 19 amino acids. CDR3 region: CASSQEGGQGAISGNTIYF.

V gene TRBV15 combines with J gene TRBJ2-6. The length of the CDR3 is 17 residues. Looked up from germline, CDR1 is LNHNV and CDR2 is YYDKDF (reference sequence). The CDR3 protein is CATSRDGFDSGANVLTF.

The chain recombines TRBV5-1 with TRBJ2-7; TCRdb names TRBD1, which stays unverified in the absence of DNA. The CDR3 loop spans 14 amino acids. Looked up from germline, CDR1 is SGHRS and CDR2 is YFSETQ. The CDR3 spells CASSLGVEGLRQYF.

The chain couples TRBV24-1 to TRBJ2-5; TCRdb's assignment of TRBD2 cannot be checked, as there is no DNA. CDR3 length equals 16 residues. The germline CDR1 and CDR2 sequences are KGHDR and SFDVKD. CDR3 amino acids: CATSDLTSGRDETQYF.

This rearrangement joins TRBV19 to TRBJ1-1; the TCRdb call, TRBD1, lacks DNA for checking. The CDR3 spans 15 residues. The germline CDR1 and CDR2 sequences are LNHDA and SQIVND (reference sequence). CDR3 in amino acids: CASRGQGLMNTEAFF.

CDR3 residues: CASSQEGNYGYTF. The rearrangement links TRBV4-2 to TRBJ1-2. The germline V gene has CDR1 LGHNA and CDR2 YNFKEQ. The CDR3 loop spans 13 amino acids.

The chain carries TRBV12-3 or TRBV12-4 and TRBJ2-7. CDR3 length: 11 residues. The CDR3 sequence is CASSQPYEQYF.

The V and J genes are TRBV29-1 and TRBJ2-1; with no DNA, the TCRdb D assignment of TRBD1 cannot be verified. CDR1 is SQVTM, CDR2 ANQGSEA, per germline. This CDR3 has 15 amino acids. CDR3 residues: CSVPGQGTVNNEQFF.

V and J are TRBV6-2 or TRBV6-3 and TRBJ1-1. The germline V gene encodes CDR1 MNHEY and CDR2 SVGEGT. The CDR3 has 12 residues. This chain's CDR3 is CASSYQNTEAFF.

The chain couples TRBV5-1 to TRBJ1-2; the TRBD1 assignment by TCRdb is unverifiable without DNA. The CDR3 covers 13 residues. Per the germline V gene, CDR1 is SGHRS and CDR2 is YFSETQ. CDR3 amino acids: CASSFEGQRGYTF.

The V gene is TRBV20-1, the J gene TRBJ1-1. Germline V gene data show CDR1 as DFQATT and CDR2 as SNEGSKA (reference sequence). The CDR3 covers 13 residues. The CDR3: CSARTKGGAEAFF.

CDR3 loop: CASSLGRLSLQVEQFF. The chain employs TRBV11-2 and TRBJ2-1; TCRdb outputs TRBD2, but without DNA this stays unchecked. The CDR3 is made up of 16 amino acids. Looked up from germline, CDR1 is SGHAT and CDR2 is FQNNGV.